Sequencing of this T cell receptor beta chain was carried out in a study of cytomegalovirus exposure and HLA in healthy donors. About the study: As an earlier analysis found, 150 million to 200 million T cells yielded approximately 110 million unique TCR beta sequences. Study outcomes and limitations: Most CMV-associated TCR beta chains appeared HLA-restricted in a later analysis.

About this clone itself: The target antigen is unknown.

Germline-derived CDR1 and CDR2 are MNHNS and SASEGT. This CDR3 comprises 15 residues. The V end lost 7 bases, the J end lost 8 bases, and 23 bases lay between the germline ends. Healthy bone marrow donors made up the donors. This PCR relied on a set of 60 Vbeta primers and 13 Jbeta primers. Data came from immunoSEQ multiplex PCR; TCRdb stores just in-frame clones and leaves some out. The repertoire holds around 72,000 clones, with 65% to 80% as singletons. The source of this sequence is a man aged 35-49 years in good health and CMV-seropositive. The chain recombines TRBV6-1 with TRBJ1-2; D is undetermined. The sample taken for sequencing was PBMCs. The CDR3: CASTTGDGGGRGYTF. The CDR3 DNA follows: TGTGCCAGCACCACCGGAGACGGTGGAGGTAGAGGCTACACCTTC.